Each of the 14 T cell receptor beta chains below was sequenced from the same sample in a study of control samples from healthy donors and cancer patients. Clones were sequenced by immunoSEQ multiplex PCR, and TCRdb holds only the in-frame ones, with some missing. The sample consists of about 89,000 clones, under 90% of them appearing once. What was sequenced was blood. Receptors were obtained from a woman aged 40 to 50 in good health.

This chain connects TRBV7-2 to TRBJ2-5; a weak D match, TRBD1 (6 bases). The CDR3 loop spans 14 amino acids. Trimming pared 1 base from V and 5 bases from J, leaving 11 bases between. Per germline, CDR1 SGHTA and CDR2 FQGNSA. Written as DNA, the CDR3 is TGTGCCAGCAGCTTAGACAGGGTCATTGAGACCCAGTACTTC. Its translation: CASSLDRVIETQYF.

The J gene is TRBJ1-2, the V gene TRBV13, with TRBD1 as a possible D gene (6 bases). The ends were cut back, 6 bases at V and 0 bases at J, with 11 bases in the middle. This CDR3 spans 14 amino acids. Germline V CDR1 and CDR2: PRHDT, FYEKMQ (reference sequence). CDR3 amino acids: CASRLQGTNYGYTF. In DNA form, the CDR3 reads TGTGCCAGCAGGCTACAGGGTACTAACTATGGCTACACCTTC.

The chain has TRBV6-5 and TRBJ2-3; the match to TRBD1 covers 7 bases. With V trimmed by 8 bases and J by 9 bases, 11 bases remained unmatched. Germline V gene data show CDR1 as MNHEY and CDR2 as SVGAGI. The CDR3 runs to 13 residues. As DNA, the CDR3 is TGTGCCAGCGCCCCCCCCGACAGGGCCACGCAGTATTTT. Its translation: CASAPPDRATQYF.

The chain employs TRBV5-1 and TRBJ2-3; 8 nucleotides line up with TRBD1. Germline V gene sequence: CDR1 SGHRS, CDR2 YFSETQ. The CDR3 covers 15 residues. V lost 4 bases to trimming and J lost 3 bases; unmatched junction nucleotides: 7. DNA for the CDR3: TGCGCCAGCAGCCCCCCGACAGGGGTGACAGATACGCAGTATTTT. The encoded protein is CASSPPTGVTDTQYF. The full variable domain, in which reference TRBV5-1 and TRBJ2-3 provide the parts outside the CDR3, is KAGVTQTPRYLIKTRGQQVTLSCSPISGHRSVSWYQQTPGQGLQFLFEYFSETQRNKGNFPGRFSGRQFSNSRSEMNVSTLELGDSALYLCASSPPTGVTDTQYFGPGTRLTVL.

The CDR3 DNA reads TGCGCCAGCAGCCCCACCCGGGACACAGATAATTCACCCCTCCACTTT. Amino acid sequence: CASSPTRDTDNSPLHF. The genes are TRBV4-3 and TRBJ1-6; perhaps TRBD1 as D (6 bases). Germline values: CDR1 LGHNA, CDR2 YSLEER. V lost 4 bases to trimming and J lost 5 bases, with 15 bases between them. The CDR3 has 16 residues.

J is TRBJ2-5 and V is TRBV9, with D possibly TRBD2 on 5 matching bases. The CDR3 sequence is 16 residues long. Germline lookup yields CDR1 SGDLS and CDR2 YYNGEE. Trimming removed 4 bases from V and 5 bases from J, with 21 bases in between. The CDR3: CASSPGNNLGWETQYF. The CDR3, as DNA: TGTGCCAGCAGCCCCGGGAACAACCTGGGCTGGGAGACCCAGTACTTC.

The chain uses TRBV6-2 or TRBV6-3 and TRBJ2-1; no definite D call. Germline CDR1 and CDR2: MNHEY and SVGEGT. The CDR3 runs to 11 residues. The germline V and J ends were trimmed by 6 bases and 7 bases, with 7 bases remaining between them. The CDR3 DNA is TGTGCCAGCAGCCGTAGGAATGAGCAGTTCTTC. It yields the protein CASSRRNEQFF.

The gene calls are TRBV30 and TRBJ2-3, with D perhaps TRBD2 (5 bases). This CDR3 is built from 13 residues. V lost 1 base and J 7 bases, leaving 12 bases between the germline ends. Per germline, CDR1 GTSNPN and CDR2 SVGIG (reference sequence). CDR3 sequence reads: CAWSGMSGHTQYF. The CDR3 coding sequence is TGTGCCTGGAGTGGGATGAGCGGCCATACGCAGTATTTT.

The gene calls are TRBV7-9 and TRBJ2-6; a possible D gene is TRBD2 (7 bases). CDR3 length: 17 amino acids. Trimming removed 2 bases from V and 0 bases from J, with 11 bases in between. From germline, CDR1 is SEHNR and CDR2 FQNEAQ (reference sequence). CDR3 residues: CASSLTGGHSGANVLTF. The CDR3 DNA sequence: TGTGCCAGCAGCTTAACCGGGGGGCACTCTGGGGCCAACGTCCTGACTTTC.

The chain has TRBV4-3 and TRBJ2-1; D ambiguous. The CDR3 spans 13 residues. Germline values: CDR1 LGHNA, CDR2 YSLEER. Trimming took off 1 base at V and 2 bases at J, with 3 bases between the two ends. The CDR3 reads CASSQGAYNEQFF. The CDR3 DNA reads TGCGCCAGCAGCCAAGGTGCCTACAATGAGCAGTTCTTC.

The chain carries TRBV5-1 and TRBJ2-1; no firm D call. Trimming took 4 bases from V and 6 from J, leaving 14 bases between them. The CDR3 sequence is 14 residues long. Germline V CDR1 and CDR2: SGHRS, YFSETQ. The CDR3 bases are TGCGCCAGCAGCATACCTCGCTTAGGCAATGAGCAGTTCTTC. Its protein is CASSIPRLGNEQFF.

V is TRBV20-1 and J is TRBJ1-1, with a tentative D call TRBD1 (5 bases). Trimming stripped 3 bases from V and 6 bases from J, with 29 bases between. Looked up from germline, CDR1 is DFQATT and CDR2 is SNEGSKA (reference sequence). This CDR3 has 18 residues. CDR3 in amino acids: CSASVMKPPGPRHAEAFF. CDR3 nucleotides: TGCAGTGCTAGTGTAATGAAGCCCCCGGGACCCAGGCACGCTGAAGCTTTCTTT.

The chain carries TRBV21-1 and TRBJ2-3; TRBD2, the table's D call, lacks a check against the DNA. TRBV21-1 is listed as a pseudogene. This CDR3 region has 17 residues. CDR3 nucleotides: TGTGCCAGCAGCCCCCGGACTAGCGGGGGGGCAGAAGATACGCAGTATTTT. Protein sequence: CASSPRTSGGAEDTQYF.

The genes are TRBV11-3 and TRBJ2-2, with TRBD2 as a possible D gene (5 bases). The CDR3 totals 16 residues. V shed 4 bases and J shed 5 bases, with 17 bases lying between them. Germline V gene sequence: CDR1 SGHNT, CDR2 YENEEA. The DNA for the CDR3 is TGTGCCAGCAGCTCCGTCGGCGGGCGGCTTACCGGGGAGCTGTTTTTT. It translates to CASSSVGGRLTGELFF. The full variable domain, in which reference TRBV11-3 and TRBJ2-2 provide the parts outside the CDR3, is EAGVVQSPRYKIIEKKQPVAFWCNPISGHNTLYWYLQNLGQGPELLIRYENEEAVDDSQLPKDRFSAERLKGVDSTLKIQPAELGDSAVYLCASSSVGGRLTGELFFGEGSRLTVL.